The T cell receptor (beta chain) described here comes from a study of Graves' ophthalmopathy and Graves' hyperthyroidism (dated by TCRdb to the late 2010s). The study in broad terms: Peripheral blood was collected at initial diagnosis, prior to any treatment. To tell Graves' ophthalmopathy apart from Graves' hyperthyroidism, and to predict which patients would progress to ophthalmopathy, the study relied on TCR beta repertoire signatures. In total, 120 to 150 blood samples were TCR-sequenced: fewer than 50 ophthalmopathy, some 72 hyperthyroidism and 17 hyperthyroidism-to-ophthalmopathy patients. To explore V-J signatures that distinguish ophthalmopathy from hyperthyroidism, a discovery set of 90 to 100 patients was enrolled, made up of 40 to 45 with ophthalmopathy and fewer than 60 with stable hyperthyroidism. For independent validation, a separate cohort was made up of 18 hyperthyroidism patients plus 17 patients who later progressed from hyperthyroidism to ophthalmopathy. In roughly 6 hyperthyroidism patients, the T-cell repertoires found in thyroid tissue were compared with those found in blood. Once sampling was done, hyperthyroidism patients were given methimazole at a starting dose of 30 mg daily, while ophthalmopathy patients were given high-dose intravenous methylprednisolone. Overall study results and their limits: In validation, the model predicted ophthalmopathy progression with nearly 71% sensitivity and approximately 72% specificity; eleven to twelve predicted patients were CT-confirmed with GO in a median of 6.5 months. Most expanded thyroid clonotypes with a frequency above 0.001 also appeared in blood, which suggests that blood repertoires may reflect the immune response in the thyroid. Sample size was not statistically predetermined, and group allocation was not concealed from the investigators. The 13-signature model separated ophthalmopathy from stable hyperthyroidism with roughly 90% sensitivity and 81.08% specificity in cross-validation, and 80%/75% in the test set.

For repertoire sequencing, TCR beta CDR3 regions were amplified from RNA transcripts. The first round was an RT-PCR using HTBI primers with the Qiagen OneStep RT-PCR kit, and this first round was followed by a second-round multiplex PCR, then size selection and purification. Libraries were sequenced paired-end with 100 bp reads on an Illumina HiSeq2000. The original methods were these. SOAPnuke was used for read processing, and reads with adapters, uncalled bases, a mean Phred below 15, or no exact constant-primer or identifier match were discarded. COPE v1.2.5 was used to merge high-quality paired reads. Each unique nucleotide sequence was defined as a clonotype, and clonotypes were aligned to IMGT TRB V, D and J references with MiTCR v1.1. Analysis was restricted to V-J combinations with a frequency above 0.0001, which covered about 99% of repertoires. A TCR clonal expansion and chaos score per V-J combination was defined as the ratio of F50 clonal expansion to chaos observed in the TCRdist matrix. Welch's t-statistics and random forest were used to narrow the features down to around 13 V-J combinations, which were then fed into a naive Bayes classifier. The similarity between thyroid and blood repertoires was quantified using the Morisita-Horn index. The public reads were reanalyzed by TCRdb: fastp trimming at Q25, MiXCR alignment, in-frame beta chains only. For every CDR3 protein sequence, its rows merge into one entry that carries the most common genes and DNA. These V and J calls derive from TCRdb rather than the authors' analysis. The sample table records approximately 330,000 distinct CDR3 sequences; 17% of these occur just once. The ten largest account for approximately 13% of the sample.

Ten or more counts support this clonotype. Its antigen specificity is not known. Relative to the germline gene, one junction end is altered; a read error may explain this. The ophthalmopathy patients had moderately to severely active disease, with a Clinical Activity Score of 3 or higher, a NOSPECS grade of 4 or higher, and a disease duration of less than 3 months. Patients were excluded if they had other autoimmune diseases, uncontrolled infections, pregnancy or lactation. Diagnosis relied on clinical symptoms, serum thyroxine, TRAb, thyroid ultrasound and orbital computed tomography. Ficoll-Paque density gradient centrifugation was used to isolate PBMCs from 10 ml of fresh peripheral blood. Total RNA was extracted with Trizol reagent and quality-checked on an Agilent 2100 Bioanalyzer. Reading the germline V gene gives CDR1 SGHTA and CDR2 FQGTGA. CDR3 length: 9 amino acids, cysteine to phenylalanine. Only the CDR3 DNA stays, 27 bases, in frame from base 1.

This TCR derives from an adult man with Graves' ophthalmopathy. The sequencing sample was made of peripheral blood. The rearrangement combines TRBV7-3 with TRBJ2-5, with no reliable assignment of the D segment. The DNA is TGCCCCAGGTTGAACACCCAGTACTTC. Protein translation: CPRLNTQYF.